This TCR beta chain was sequenced for a study of blood T cell repertoires in COVID-19. Study as a whole: Specimens from acute and convalescent COVID-19 originated in the United States, Italy and Spain. Sources were T cells, B-cell-depleted T cells, or PBMCs; the material itself was cDNA or gDNA.

Per the study methods: Reference gene primer amplification gave nucleated cell count estimates. Measured with immunoSEQ multiplex PCR; TCRdb has only the in-frame clones, and not every one. V, J and clone size derive from that table, while D and trimming were established from the DNA sequence. The repertoire consists of about 41,000 clones, with around four fifths occurring once and the leading ten covering around 41%. The CDR3 length is 13 residues. Germline values: CDR1 SNHLY, CDR2 FYNNEI. The V gene lost 3 bases and the J gene lost 8 bases, with 13 bases spanning the gap. Material for sequencing was peripheral blood. The origin of this receptor is a woman over 75 with active or convalescent COVID-19. The chain carries TRBV2 and TRBJ1-1; no firm D call. CDR3 in amino acids: CASSDRKNLEAFF. The CDR3, as DNA: TGTGCCAGCAGTGACAGGAAAAACCTAGAAGCTTTCTTT.